The 27 T cell receptor beta chains listed next were all sequenced from one sample in a study of molecular identifiers for immune sequencing clone quantification. A single record per CDR3 protein comes from TCRdb applying MiXCR to the PCR reads. The table shows hundreds of thousands of distinct CDR3 sequences, with roughly 23% occurring only once. The sequencing sample was made of naive CD8+ T cells from blood, with Jurkat cell RNA spiked in. The subset here: FACS-sorted CD8+CD4-CCR7+CD45RA+ naive T cells. These receptors were obtained from a human donor in good health. Some libraries in this study had Jurkat cell RNA spiked in.

The J gene is TRBJ2-3, the V gene TRBV27, with 7 bases fitting TRBD2. Per the germline V gene, CDR1 is MNHEY and CDR2 is SMNVEV (reference sequence). Germline trimming cut 1 base from V and 1 base from J; bases unmatched to any gene: 5. This CDR3 spans 16 amino acids. CDR3 in amino acids: CASSLFPGGGTDTQYF. The CDR3 DNA sequence: TGTGCCAGCAGTTTATTTCCGGGAGGAGGCACAGATACGCAGTATTTT.

Regarding this clonotype: A much larger clonotype is one base distant, so this may be a read error. The CDR3 sequence is CASRLVPSGRERLFF. Written as DNA, the CDR3 is TGTGCCAGCAGATTAGTTCCCTCAGGGCGGGAAAGACTGTTTTTT. This chain connects TRBV7-8 to TRBJ1-4; maybe TRBD1 (5 bases). The CDR3 spans 15 residues. Germline V CDR1 and CDR2: SGHVS, FQNEAQ.

This clonotype was seen more than once but under ten times. V gene TRBV4-1 combines with J gene TRBJ2-4, with TRBD2 identical over 7 bases. The length of the CDR3 is 15 residues. V lost 4 bases and J lost 6; bases outside the gene matches: 9. The V gene's germline CDR1 is MGHRA and CDR2 YSYEKL. CDR3 amino acids: CASSPWEGAGNIQYF. In DNA form, the CDR3 reads TGCGCCAGCAGCCCCTGGGAGGGTGCGGGAAACATTCAGTACTTC.

This clonotype came up many times. The chain combines TRBV5-1 with TRBJ2-3, with 8 bases that match TRBD2. CDR1 is SGHRS and CDR2 is YFSETQ in the germline V gene. The CDR3 consists of 18 residues. The ends lost 1 base at V and 2 bases at J; junction bases unmatched: 12. The CDR3 region is CASSLIGTREGNTDTQYF. The CDR3 coding sequence is TGCGCCAGCAGCTTGATCGGGACTAGGGAGGGCAACACAGATACGCAGTATTTT.

This clonotype was seen a single time. Since a much larger clone is just one base distant, this may be a read error. The rearrangement uses TRBV20-1 and TRBJ1-5; 7 bases are a match to TRBD1. The CDR3 totals 15 residues. Unmatched junction bases numbered 9, after V lost 3 bases and J lost 4 bases. Per germline, CDR1 DFQATT and CDR2 SNEGSKA (reference sequence). The CDR3 is CSARALAGGNQPQHF. In DNA form, the CDR3 reads TGCAGTGCTAGGGCCCTGGCAGGGGGAAATCAGCCCCAGCATTTT.

As to this clonotype: The germline gene is not matched at one end of the junction; a read error may be the cause. V usage is TRBV6-6 and J usage is TRBJ1-3; D is possibly TRBD1 (5 bases). CDR1 is MNHNY, CDR2 SVGAGI, per germline (reference sequence). This CDR3 is 20 amino acids long. The CDR3 sequence is CAGSPRAGKPIDYSGNTIYF. For the CDR3, the DNA is TGTGCCGGCAGCCCCAGGGCAGGAAAACCTATAGACTACTCTGGAAACACCATATATTTT.

This clonotype showed up just a few times. The rearrangement joins TRBV4-3 to TRBJ1-2; a weak D match, TRBD1 (5 bases). Trimming left V 0 bases short and J 5 bases short, with 10 bases between. Germline V gives CDR1 LGHNA, CDR2 YSLEER. The CDR3 spans 14 residues. CDR3 DNA: TGCGCCAGCAGCCAAGACCGGGACTATTATGGCTACACCTTC. Translation: CASSQDRDYYGYTF.

A note on this clonotype: At one of its ends the junction is not consistent with the germline gene, which may arise from a read error. The genes are TRBV7-9 and TRBJ2-7; D assignment may be TRBD1 or TRBD2 (5 bases each). There are 14 residues in the CDR3. CDR1 and CDR2 (germline): SEHNR, FQNEAQ (reference sequence). CDR3 amino acids: CAGSHPRDLYEQYF. The CDR3 DNA follows: TGTGCCGGCAGCCACCCCAGGGACCTCTACGAGCAGTACTTC.

This clonotype has ten or more counts. The chain employs TRBV7-2 and TRBJ1-5; no clear D. In germline, CDR1 is SGHTA, CDR2 FQGNSA. The V end was cut by 1 base, the J end by 4 bases, with 8 bases between. The CDR3 is 14 residues long. CDR3 DNA: TGTGCCAGCAGCTTAGATTTCTCAAATCAGCCCCAGCATTTT. Translation: CASSLDFSNQPQHF.

This clonotype was counted at least ten times. This sequence joins TRBV28 and TRBJ1-5; D is unresolved. The CDR3 loop spans 11 amino acids. Trimming stripped 4 bases from V and 7 bases from J, with 5 bases between. The germline gives CDR1 MDHEN, CDR2 SYDVKM. The CDR3 DNA is TGTGCCAGCAGTTATACCCAGCCCCAGCATTTT. Protein product: CASSYTQPQHF.

This clonotype was detected only once. Mismatch with germline at one junction end may stem from a read error. The gene calls are TRBV4-3 and TRBJ2-3; weak D call: TRBD2 (5 bases). Looked up from germline, CDR1 is LGHNA and CDR2 is YSLEER. The CDR3 totals 16 residues. The CDR3 nucleotides read TGCGCCAGCAGCCAATCGTTAGGCCCTAGCACAGATACGCGGTATTTT. The encoded protein is CASSQSLGPSTDTRYF.

This clonotype was counted at least ten times. The rearrangement uses TRBV5-6 and TRBJ1-2; unclear D gene. Trimming shortened V by 0 bases and J by 3 bases, and 9 bases separated the two germline ends. There are 14 residues in the CDR3. CDR1 SGHDT and CDR2 YYEEEE come from the germline V gene. CDR3: CASSLGWQYYGYTF. In DNA, the CDR3 is TGTGCCAGCAGCTTGGGATGGCAGTACTATGGCTACACCTTC.

This clonotype was recorded once. The genes are TRBV7-9 and TRBJ2-7; 7 nucleotides line up with TRBD1. In germline, CDR1 is SEHNR, CDR2 FQNEAQ (reference sequence). The V and J ends lost 1 base and 4 bases, in that order; junction bases with no gene match: 10. This CDR3 spans 16 amino acids. The CDR3 here is CASSLVGGQVGYEQYF. CDR3 nucleotides: TGTGCCAGCAGCTTAGTAGGCGGACAGGTGGGATACGAGCAGTACTTC. Together with reference TRBV7-9 and TRBJ2-7, the CDR3 gives the full variable domain: DTGVSQNPRHKITKRGQNVTFRCDPISEHNRLYWYRQTLGQGPEFLTYFQNEAQLEKSRLLSDRFSAERPKGSFSTLEIQRTEQGDSAMYLCASSLVGGQVGYEQYFGPGTRLTVT.

Only a few counts were recorded for this clonotype. Just one base apart from a much larger clone, this may be a read error. V and J are TRBV25-1 and TRBJ2-7, with D unclear. The germline V gene encodes CDR1 MGHDK and CDR2 SYGVNS. The CDR3 is 15 residues long. CDR3 bases: TGTGTCAGCAGTGAATCCTACAGTTACTCCTACGAGCAGTACTTC. Residues: CVSSESYSYSYEQYF.

This chain links TRBV4-1 with TRBJ2-7; D is possibly TRBD1 (6 bases). This CDR3 region has 15 residues. V was shortened by 4 bases and J by 5 bases, with 18 bases between the two germline ends. The germline CDR1 and CDR2 sequences are MGHRA and YSYEKL. This chain's CDR3 is CASSRVGQGINEQYF. The CDR3 coding sequence is TGCGCCAGCAGCCGAGTGGGCCAGGGGATCAACGAGCAGTACTTC.

Many counts were recorded for this clonotype. This chain links TRBV10-3 with TRBJ2-3, with 9 positions matching TRBD1. Germline trimming cut 10 bases from V and 12 bases from J; bases unmatched to any gene: 8. The CDR3 is 11 amino acids. Looked up from germline, CDR1 is ENHRY and CDR2 is SYGVKD. The CDR3 coding sequence is TGTGCCACTGCTTGGGACAGGGATCAGTATTTT. It is translated as CATAWDRDQYF.

Worth noting for this clonotype: This may arise from a read error, as a much more abundant clone is one base away. The V and J genes are TRBV27 and TRBJ1-2, with a tentative D call TRBD1 (6 bases). CDR3 size: 15 residues. CDR1 and CDR2 from the germline V gene are MNHEY and SMNVEV (reference sequence). Trimming stripped 6 bases from V and 6 bases from J, with 20 bases between. This CDR3 is CASSFPQGYYHGYTF. The DNA of the CDR3 is TGTGCCAGCAGCTTTCCTCAGGGGTATTATCATGGCTACACCTTC.

The chain couples TRBV27 to TRBJ2-6; D might be TRBD2 (6 bases). The germline V gene encodes CDR1 MNHEY and CDR2 SMNVEV (reference sequence). V was cut by 5 bases and J by 0 bases, with 17 bases left in between. This CDR3 is built from 18 residues. CDR3 sequence (DNA): TGTGCCAGCAGTCCACACAAGGCCGGGGGCTCTGGGGCCAACGTCCTGACTTTC. It is translated as CASSPHKAGGSGANVLTF.

This clonotype was observed a few times. The gene calls are TRBV24-1 and TRBJ2-5, with D perhaps TRBD1 (6 bases). CDR3 length equals 13 residues. Germline CDR1 reads KGHDR; CDR2 reads SFDVKD. V was pared by 4 bases and J by 3 bases, with 8 bases between. The DNA of the CDR3 is TGTGCCACCAGTGACCACAGGGAAGAGACCCAGTACTTC. Amino acids: CATSDHREETQYF.

The gene calls are TRBV7-3 and TRBJ2-5; D uncertain. From germline, CDR1 is SGHTA and CDR2 FQGTGA. V lost 1 base and J 4 bases, leaving 7 bases between the germline ends. The CDR3 is 13 residues long. The CDR3 loop reads CASSLSVAETQYF. CDR3 coding DNA: TGTGCCAGCAGCTTAAGCGTCGCAGAGACCCAGTACTTC.

This clonotype has a count of ten or more. CDR3 sequence: CASSLDTEKGYPETQYF. The CDR3 bases are TGTGCCAGCAGCTTGGATACCGAGAAGGGGTACCCAGAGACCCAGTACTTC. The chain uses TRBV5-4 and TRBJ2-5; D is possibly TRBD1 (5 bases). Per the germline V gene, CDR1 is SGHNT and CDR2 is YYREEE (reference sequence). CDR3 length: 17 residues. The ends were cut back, 0 bases at V and 4 bases at J, with 19 bases in the middle. Combining the CDR3 with reference TRBV5-4 and TRBJ2-5 gives the whole variable domain ETGVTQSPTHLIKTRGQQVTLRCSSQSGHNTVSWYQQALGQGPQFIFQYYREEENGRGNFPPRFSGLQFPNYSSELNVNALELDDSALYLCASSLDTEKGYPETQYFGPGTRLLVL.

In this sample, this clonotype turned up many times. The V call is TRBV11-2, the J call TRBJ1-1; no clear D. This CDR3 has 14 amino acids. Trimming cost V 2 bases and J 6 bases, with 13 bases left between them. Germline-derived CDR1 and CDR2 are SGHAT and FQNNGV. The CDR3 sequence is CASSLNEGSAEAFF. The DNA for the CDR3 is TGTGCCAGCAGCTTAAACGAAGGAAGCGCTGAAGCTTTCTTT.

The sample holds many counts of this clonotype. The chain employs TRBV5-5 and TRBJ2-3, with a tentative D call TRBD2 (5 bases). The germline V and J ends were trimmed by 4 bases and 2 bases, with 20 bases remaining between them. CDR1 and CDR2 from the germline V gene are SGHKS and YYEKEE (reference sequence). This CDR3 comprises 17 residues. The chain's CDR3 is CASSPETTSGHTDTQYF. CDR3 nucleotides: TGTGCCAGCAGCCCCGAGACCACCAGCGGCCACACAGATACGCAGTATTTT. Filled out from reference TRBV5-5 and TRBJ2-3, the complete variable domain reads DAGVTQSPTHLIKTRGQQVTLRCSPISGHKSVSWYQQVLGQGPQFIFQYYEKEERGRGNFPDRFSARQFPNYSSELNVNALLLGDSALYLCASSPETTSGHTDTQYFGPGTRLTVL.

There are many counts of this clonotype. The rearrangement uses TRBV6-2 or TRBV6-3 and TRBJ1-1; D is ambiguous. V lost 4 bases to trimming and J lost 4 bases, with 10 bases between them. This CDR3 contains 13 residues. Germline V gene lookup returns CDR1 MNHEY and CDR2 SVGEGT. The CDR3 protein is CASSWASRTEAFF. Written as DNA, the CDR3 is TGTGCCAGCAGTTGGGCGTCTCGCACTGAAGCTTTCTTT.

CDR3 DNA: TGTGCCAGCAGCCCAGCGCTAGCGGGCTCCTACGAGCAGTACTTC. Translated, it gives CASSPALAGSYEQYF. The chain is built from TRBV27 and TRBJ2-7; 8 bases agree with TRBD2. The junction had 7 bases not matched to a gene; V was cut back by 6 bases and J by 0 bases. Looked up from germline, CDR1 is MNHEY and CDR2 is SMNVEV (reference sequence). The CDR3 loop spans 15 amino acids.

This chain uses TRBV3-1 with TRBJ2-2, with D unresolved. Trimming left V 1 base short and J 7 bases short, with 7 bases between. Germline V gene sequence: CDR1 LGHDT, CDR2 YNNKEL (reference sequence). The CDR3 is 13 amino acids. The CDR3 nucleotides are TGTGCCAGCAGCCAAGGAATGGGCGGGGAGCTGTTTTTT. Its translation: CASSQGMGGELFF.

In this sample, this clonotype turned up a few times. V usage is TRBV3-1 and J usage is TRBJ1-1, with D unclear. The germline CDR1 and CDR2 sequences are LGHDT and YNNKEL (reference sequence). Trimming stripped 0 bases from V and 3 bases from J, with 14 bases between. CDR3 length equals 16 residues. CDR3 residues: CASSQEAGPRDTEAFF. The CDR3 DNA sequence: TGTGCCAGCAGCCAAGAGGCTGGGCCTAGGGACACTGAAGCTTTCTTT.